A single sample is the source of the 7 T cell receptor beta chains below, sequenced in a study of cytomegalovirus exposure and HLA in healthy donors (dated by TCRdb to about 2017). Libraries were made using the immunoSEQ multiplex PCR assay. Imported from immuneACCESS, the table was reduced by TCRdb to in-frame sequences with V and J called. These copies leave out some clones; in studies compared against another copy, an unresolved V gene accounts for under half, and the cause of the remainder is not known. This sample gives approximately 76,000 clones in total; 94% of them show up just once. 3% to 4% of the sample lies in the top ten. The sequenced sample was PBMCs. The receptors were sampled from a young woman in good health and CMV-seropositive.

The rearrangement links TRBV28 to TRBJ2-1; TRBD2 matches 10 bases. CDR3 length: 15 residues. V lost 3 bases and J lost 10; bases outside the gene matches: 9. The germline V gene encodes CDR1 MDHEN and CDR2 SYDVKM. The chain's CDR3 is CASSLGLAGVGEQFF. In DNA, the CDR3 is TGTGCCAGCAGTTTGGGGCTAGCGGGAGTCGGGGAGCAGTTCTTC.

The rearrangement joins TRBV27 to TRBJ2-1; 9 positions agree with TRBD1. J gave up 7 bases and V 0 bases, and 4 bases lay outside the gene matches. CDR1 is MNHEY and CDR2 is SMNVEV in the germline V gene (reference sequence). This CDR3 region has 15 residues. CDR3 amino acids: CASSLSQGARNEQFF. CDR3 sequence (DNA): TGTGCCAGCAGTTTATCACAGGGGGCAAGAAATGAGCAGTTCTTC.

To note about this clone: One end of the junction is discordant with germline, which a read error may explain. Distinct nucleotide sequences in the sample also encode this CDR3. This chain connects TRBV5-1 to TRBJ1-4; the D is unclear. The CDR3 contains 16 residues. Looked up from germline, CDR1 is SGHRS and CDR2 is YFSETQ. The CDR3 DNA reads TGCGCTAGCAGCTTGTCGAACGCGGGAAGAAATGAAAAACTGTTTTTT. Its protein is CASSLSNAGRNEKLFF. Together with reference TRBV5-1 and TRBJ1-4, the CDR3 gives the full variable domain: KAGVTQTPRYLIKTRGQQVTLSCSPISGHRSVSWYQQTPGQGLQFLFEYFSETQRNKGNFPGRFSGRQFSNSRSEMNVSTLELGDSALYLCASSLSNAGRNEKLFFGSGTQLSVL.

This chain joins TRBV6-6 and TRBJ2-7; tentative D call: TRBD2 (6 bases). V lost 7 bases, J lost 0 bases, and 10 bases lay in between. The germline CDR1 and CDR2 sequences are MNHNY and SVGAGI (reference sequence). The CDR3 spans 13 residues. CDR3: CASTGGSSYEQYF. Written as DNA, the CDR3 is TGTGCCAGCACCGGGGGTAGCTCCTACGAGCAGTACTTC.

The chain recombines TRBV6-5 with TRBJ1-6; 10 positions match TRBD1. CDR1 MNHEY and CDR2 SVGAGI come from the germline V gene. The CDR3 runs to 16 residues. Trimming cost V 2 bases and J 8 bases; bases outside gene matches: 6. As DNA, the CDR3 is TGTGCCAGCAGTTACATACCAGACAGGGGGCATTCACCCCTCCACTTT. Protein sequence: CASSYIPDRGHSPLHF.

The chain recombines TRBV7-2 with TRBJ2-5; the D gene is possibly TRBD2 (5 bases). In germline, CDR1 is SGHTA, CDR2 FQGNSA. The CDR3 has 15 amino acids. The V and J ends lost 5 bases and 4 bases respectively, with 17 bases between them. In DNA, the CDR3 is TGTGCCAGCAGCCTGACGGTCTCCGGGATAGAGACCCAGTACTTC. It is translated as CASSLTVSGIETQYF.

The V and J genes are TRBV10-3 and TRBJ2-7, with D possibly matching TRBD1 (6 bases). The CDR3 covers 12 residues. Germline lookup yields CDR1 ENHRY and CDR2 SYGVKD. Trimming shortened V by 10 bases and J by 2 bases, and 12 bases separated the two germline ends. CDR3 in amino acids: CATSQGTYEQYF. The CDR3 nucleotides are TGTGCCACCTCGCAGGGGACCTACGAGCAGTACTTC.